This TCR beta chain was sequenced in a study of human T cells and chemical hapten exposure. This CDR3 region has 14 residues. In germline, CDR1 is SGHAT, CDR2 FQNNGV. V shed 3 bases and J shed 4 bases, with 13 bases lying between them. Described time point: patch test 2, 6 weeks after DPC sensitization. As for treatment: therapeutic diphenylcyclopropenone sensitization with weekly scalp DPC. Whole-study results and caveats: Expanded TCRs made up significantly more big CDR3 similarity clusters than controls did. DPC sensitization left the count of TCRs above 1 in 1000 unchanged.

This clonotype was recorded at least ten times. Its antigen remains unidentified. The library attached unique molecular identifiers to individual cDNA molecules. One entry per CDR3 protein results from TCRdb running MiXCR on the RACE reads. The sample holds roughly 92,000 distinct CDR3 sequences, about an eighth seen once. The sequence derives from a woman aged 40-49 years with alopecia areata. Some clones in this sample may be carry-over from other donors' samples. V is TRBV11-2 and J is TRBJ2-7, with D tentatively TRBD1 or TRBD2 (5 bases each). This specimen consisted of whole blood, obtained in connection with sensitization to the hapten diphenylcyclopropenone (DPC). The chain's CDR3 is CASSFGTALYEQYF. The CDR3 DNA follows: TGTGCCAGCAGCTTCGGGACCGCTTTATACGAGCAGTACTTC. The variable domain in full, completed from reference TRBV11-2 and TRBJ2-7, reads EAGVAQSPRYKIIEKRQSVAFWCNPISGHATLYWYQQILGQGPKLLIQFQNNGVVDDSQLPKDRFSAERLKGVDSTLKIQPAKLEDSAVYLCASSFGTALYEQYFGPGTRLTVT.